Listed here are 7 T cell receptor beta chains from one sample, sequenced in a study of regulatory dendritic cells for organ transplantation. The repertoire was sequenced with immunoSEQ multiplex PCR; TCRdb's copy has only in-frame clones and lacks some. Among tens of thousands of clones listed, around two thirds were seen once. The sample consisted of memory CD4+ T cells from blood. Sample subset: CD45RO+ memory T cells. The origin of the receptors is a human donor in good health.

V usage is TRBV11-2 and J usage is TRBJ2-7; 8 nucleotides align to TRBD1. CDR1 is SGHAT and CDR2 is FQNNGV in the germline V gene. The CDR3 length is 15 residues. V gave up 1 base and J gave up 1 base; unmatched junction bases: 3. CDR3 sequence reads: CASSLGRDRSYEQYF. The CDR3 coding sequence is TGTGCCAGCAGCTTAGGTAGGGACAGGTCCTACGAGCAGTACTTC.

The genes are TRBV9 and TRBJ1-1; D gene unclear. The CDR3 is 11 residues long. The germline V gene encodes CDR1 SGDLS and CDR2 YYNGEE. The V gene lost 3 bases and the J gene lost 8 bases, with 8 bases spanning the gap. CDR3 coding DNA: TGTGCCAGCAGCGAGCCCCTCGAAGCTTTCTTT. It specifies CASSEPLEAFF. Looking up the rest from reference TRBV9 and TRBJ1-1 gives the full variable domain: DSGVTQTPKHLITATGQRVTLRCSPRSGDLSVYWYQQSLDQGLQFLIQYYNGEERAKGNILERFSAQQFPDLHSELNLSSLELGDSALYFCASSEPLEAFFGQGTRLTVV.

V usage is TRBV4-1 and J usage is TRBJ2-1; 8 bases line up with TRBD2. Germline values: CDR1 MGHRA, CDR2 YSYEKL. The CDR3 extends over 14 amino acids. Trimming removed 4 bases from V and 9 bases from J; junction bases left unmatched: 8. The CDR3: CASSRPGGLGEQFF. The CDR3 DNA reads as TGCGCCAGCAGCCGCCCGGGGGGGTTGGGTGAGCAGTTCTTC.

The gene calls are TRBV6-5 and TRBJ2-3; tentative D call: TRBD1 (6 bases). Trimming took 2 bases from V and 4 from J, leaving 10 bases between them. CDR1 is MNHEY, CDR2 SVGAGI, per germline. This CDR3 is built from 14 residues. The CDR3 DNA sequence: TGTGCCAGCAGTTACCGAAACAGGGCAGATACGCAGTATTTT. It translates to CASSYRNRADTQYF.

The chain has TRBV5-1 and TRBJ1-4; D unclear. V lost 3 bases, J lost 4 bases, and 13 bases lay in between. The CDR3 consists of 15 residues. CDR1 and CDR2 from the germline V gene are SGHRS and YFSETQ. CDR3 region: CASSWAGYDNEKLFF. The CDR3 nucleotides read TGCGCCAGCAGCTGGGCGGGTTACGATAATGAAAAACTGTTTTTT.

The V call is TRBV7-6, the J call TRBJ2-3, with 8 bases lining up with TRBD2. Germline assignment: CDR1 SGHVS and CDR2 FNYEAQ. This CDR3 is 15 amino acids long. V lost 5 bases to trimming and J lost 2 bases; unmatched junction nucleotides: 6. The CDR3: CASSLISGDTDTQYF. The CDR3, as DNA: TGTGCCAGCAGCCTAATTAGCGGGGACACAGATACGCAGTATTTT.

The chain employs TRBV5-4 and TRBJ2-1; possibly TRBD2 for D (7 bases). Trimming shortened V by 0 bases and J by 7 bases, and 20 bases separated the two germline ends. The CDR3 consists of 17 residues. The germline V gene has CDR1 SGHNT and CDR2 YYREEE (reference sequence). CDR3 DNA: TGTGCCAGCAGCTTGGCCGTAGGGGGGGGGCGAGGGAATGAGCAGTTCTTC. It yields the protein CASSLAVGGGRGNEQFF.